This TCR beta chain was sequenced during a study of cytomegalovirus exposure and HLA in healthy donors. Notes on the study in general: First-cohort TCR clusters tended to co-occur in the 120 or so validation repertoires, a later analysis found.

The CDR3 is made up of 11 amino acids. Germline values: CDR1 MNHNS, CDR2 SASEGT. V gave up 3 bases and J gave up 8 bases, with 8 bases separating them. Assay used: immunoSEQ multiplex PCR; TCRdb lists only in-frame clones, some missing. The table shows under 150,000 clones, with around nine tenths occurring only once. Points on this clone: Its antigen is not known.

Specimen: PBMCs. The clonotype comes from a young man in good health and CMV-seropositive. This chain joins TRBV6-1 and TRBJ2-7; D is unresolved. This CDR3 reads CASSDFVQQYF. In DNA, the CDR3 is TGTGCCAGCAGTGACTTCGTCCAGCAGTACTTC.